This T cell receptor (beta chain) was documented in a study of tumor-infiltrating lymphocytes in glioblastoma multiforme. Three nested ARM-PCR rounds with V-beta and C-beta primers built TCRB libraries. TCRB cDNA was made from approximately 0.5 ug total RNA. TCRdb re-called the multiplex PCR reads through MiXCR, storing one row per CDR3 protein. Among 8,000 to 10,000 distinct CDR3 sequences listed, roughly 66% were seen once. Whole-study results and caveats: No surface-marker sorting into functional T cell subtypes was done. Detected clone frequencies may not reflect cell counts, being RNA-based.

Remarks on this clonotype: Antigen: not known. One end of the junction varies from germline; a read error may be responsible.

CDR3 length: 13 residues. CDR1 DFQATT and CDR2 SNEGSKA come from the germline V gene (reference sequence). The J gene is TRBJ1-2, the V gene TRBV20-1, with 8 bases that match TRBD1. What was sequenced was brain tumor tissue. The TCR originated in a male donor with glioblastoma. The CDR3 here is CSARDRTGSGYTF. DNA of the CDR3: TGCAGCGCTAGAGATAGGACAGGGAGTGGCTACACCTTC.